These 23 T cell receptor beta chains were sequenced from one sample in a study of T-cell memory formation after mild COVID-19. MiXCR, run by TCRdb on the 5' RACE reads, gives a single entry per CDR3 protein. The sample records roughly 350,000 distinct CDR3 sequences, roughly 13% being singletons. Sequencing was done on a sample of PBMCs or a T cell subset sorted from them (not recorded which). The receptors were gathered from a man between 18 and 29 years old who had mild COVID-19 (a few samples of this study predate the infection). Cell type and time point are not known.

This clonotype occurred many times. The rearrangement links TRBV5-1 to TRBJ2-3, with D perhaps TRBD1 or TRBD2 (6 bases each). The CDR3 covers 15 residues. The germline V and J ends were trimmed by 3 bases and 6 bases, with 17 bases remaining between them. Germline V CDR1 and CDR2: SGHRS, YFSETQ. The CDR3, as DNA: TGCGCCAGCAGCTCCGGGGGCCGAGCTGTCGATACGCAGTATTTT. Its protein is CASSSGGRAVDTQYF.

This clonotype was seen a handful of times. The rearrangement links TRBV11-2 to TRBJ1-3, with D possibly being TRBD1 (5 bases). CDR3 length equals 15 residues. Germline assignment: CDR1 SGHAT and CDR2 FQNNGV. V dropped 9 bases and J dropped 0 bases, with 15 bases sitting between them. CDR3: CASQGGPSSGNTIYF. The DNA for the CDR3 is TGTGCCAGTCAGGGTGGACCGAGCTCTGGAAACACCATATATTTT.

The chain is built from TRBV2 and TRBJ2-5; D unresolved. This CDR3 region has 13 residues. Germline V lookup: CDR1 SNHLY, CDR2 FYNNEI. V was shortened by 8 bases and J by 3 bases, with 13 bases between the two germline ends. CDR3 coding DNA: TGTGCCAGCCGGTCTAGAATAAAAGAGACCCAGTACTTC. This translates into CASRSRIKETQYF.

This clonotype was detected only a few times. The chain links TRBV20-1 to TRBJ2-7, with D possibly matching TRBD1 (6 bases). V was cut by 3 bases and J by 7 bases, with 7 bases left in between. CDR1 and CDR2 (germline): DFQATT, SNEGSKA (reference sequence). This CDR3 has 10 amino acids. This CDR3 is CSARDSEQYF. For the CDR3, the DNA is TGCAGTGCTAGGGACAGTGAGCAGTACTTC.

This CDR3 reads CASSSTDMNTEAFF. CDR3 nucleotides: TGTGCCAGCAGTAGCACAGACATGAACACTGAAGCTTTCTTT. The rearrangement links TRBV6-5 to TRBJ1-1; D gene unclear. The CDR3 sequence is 14 residues long. The germline V and J ends were trimmed by 5 bases and 0 bases, with 10 bases remaining between them. CDR1 and CDR2 from the germline V gene are MNHEY and SVGAGI.

This clonotype was counted only a few times. The chain employs TRBV30 and TRBJ1-2; 8 positions match TRBD1. V lost 3 bases, J lost 5 bases, and 5 bases stayed unmatched. CDR1 and CDR2 from the germline V gene are GTSNPN and SVGIG (reference sequence). The CDR3 consists of 13 residues. The CDR3 is CAWSRGLEYGYTF. CDR3 nucleotide sequence: TGTGCCTGGAGCAGGGGGCTTGAATATGGCTACACCTTC.

The rearrangement uses TRBV11-2 and TRBJ1-1; D remains ambiguous. Germline V gives CDR1 SGHAT, CDR2 FQNNGV. The CDR3 length is 16 residues. V lost 0 bases and J lost 4, with 15 bases in between. CDR3 DNA sequence: TGTGCCAGCAGCTTAGACCGGGTCACAAGTTCCACTGAAGCTTTCTTT. It specifies CASSLDRVTSSTEAFF.

This clonotype was observed a few times. V is TRBV12-3 or TRBV12-4 and J is TRBJ2-1, with D hard to call. Trimming left V 7 bases short and J 2 bases short, with 9 bases between. This CDR3 spans 13 amino acids. The CDR3 here is CASTPNAYNEQFF. Written as DNA, the CDR3 is TGTGCCAGCACCCCGAACGCCTACAATGAGCAGTTCTTC.

The chain uses TRBV7-2 and TRBJ2-3; 11 nucleotides align to TRBD2. The CDR3 totals 15 residues. Trimming took 7 bases from V and 4 from J; bases not matched to a gene: 7. Per germline, CDR1 SGHTA and CDR2 FQGNSA. The CDR3 nucleotides are TGTGCCAGCACCGCTAGCGGGGGGCGTGCAGATACGCAGTATTTT. This codes for CASTASGGRADTQYF.

The V and J genes are TRBV7-2 and TRBJ2-2; D possibly corresponds to TRBD2 (6 bases). CDR1 SGHTA and CDR2 FQGNSA come from the germline V gene. CDR3 length: 17 residues. V lost 2 bases and J lost 4, with 17 bases in between. CDR3 protein: CASSLIGGGAGTGELFF. CDR3 DNA: TGTGCCAGCAGCTTAATAGGCGGCGGGGCCGGCACCGGGGAGCTGTTTTTT.

This chain uses TRBV6-2 or TRBV6-3 with TRBJ2-1; either TRBD1 or TRBD2 may fit D (6 bases each). V shed 3 bases and J shed 5 bases, with 8 bases lying between them. Germline assignment: CDR1 MNHEY and CDR2 SVGEGT. The CDR3 sequence is 13 residues long. As DNA, the CDR3 is TGTGCCAGCAGTTATGGGGGGCACAATGAGCAGTTCTTC. This codes for CASSYGGHNEQFF.

This chain joins TRBV20-1 and TRBJ1-2; D not resolved. The CDR3 covers 10 residues. CDR1 is DFQATT and CDR2 is SNEGSKA in the germline V gene (reference sequence). Trimming took 2 bases from V and 6 from J, leaving 4 bases between them. CDR3 nucleotides: TGCAGTGCTAGATGGCATGGCTACACCTTC. Protein sequence: CSARWHGYTF.

The chain employs TRBV3-1 and TRBJ2-7; 8 nucleotides align to TRBD1. The CDR3 spans 15 residues. Trimming took 3 bases from V and 1 from J; bases not matched to a gene: 5. CDR1 is LGHDT and CDR2 is YNNKEL in the germline V gene (reference sequence). CDR3 coding DNA: TGTGCCAGCAGCCATTGGACAGGGATGTCCTACGAGCAGTACTTC. This gives the protein CASSHWTGMSYEQYF.

This chain joins TRBV29-1 and TRBJ1-5; 8 bases are a match to TRBD1. The V and J ends lost 4 bases and 4 bases, in that order; junction bases with no gene match: 0. Germline V gives CDR1 SQVTM, CDR2 ANQGSEA. There are 12 residues in the CDR3. In DNA form, the CDR3 reads TGCAGCGTTGGACAGGGGAATCAGCCCCAGCATTTT. Protein: CSVGQGNQPQHF.

V gene TRBV20-1 combines with J gene TRBJ1-5; D is uncertain. The CDR3 runs 14 residues. Germline V gene lookup returns CDR1 DFQATT and CDR2 SNEGSKA (reference sequence). Trimming stripped 5 bases from V and 2 bases from J, with 13 bases between. In DNA form, the CDR3 reads TGCAGTGCTCGAGCGGAGGGTGGCAATCAGCCCCAGCATTTT. This translates into CSARAEGGNQPQHF.

This chain joins TRBV7-8 and TRBJ1-2; D is unresolved. This CDR3 contains 13 residues. CDR1 is SGHVS and CDR2 is FQNEAQ in the germline V gene. Trimming took off 6 bases at V and 1 base at J, with 9 bases between the two ends. This CDR3 reads CASRRGNNYGYTF. As DNA, the CDR3 is TGTGCCAGCAGACGCGGTAATAACTATGGCTACACCTTC.

This clonotype has only one observation. The chain couples TRBV3-1 to TRBJ1-1; D gene ambiguous. Trimming removed 4 bases at V and 8 bases at J, with 23 bases between. The length of the CDR3 is 16 residues. Germline CDR1 and CDR2: LGHDT and YNNKEL (reference sequence). The chain's CDR3 is CASSPQSVGFRWEAFF. CDR3 DNA sequence: TGTGCCAGCAGCCCCCAGAGTGTAGGGTTCAGGTGGGAAGCTTTCTTT. The complete variable domain, with remaining parts taken from reference TRBV3-1 and TRBJ1-1, reads DTAVSQTPKYLVTQMGNDKSIKCEQNLGHDTMYWYKQDSKKFLKIMFSYNNKELIINETVPNRFSPKSPDKAHLNLHINSLELGDSAVYFCASSPQSVGFRWEAFFGQGTRLTVV.

This clonotype was counted many times. At one of its ends the junction is not consistent with the germline gene, which may arise from a read error. The chain employs TRBV20-1 and TRBJ2-5; 7 bases agree with TRBD1. Germline loops: CDR1 DFQATT, CDR2 SNEGSKA (reference sequence). The CDR3 has 14 residues. CDR3 sequence (DNA): TGCAGTGCTGGAGACAGGGTGTTAAAGGAGACCCAGTACTTC. This codes for CSAGDRVLKETQYF.

This chain links TRBV28 with TRBJ2-7; D gene uncertain. CDR1 and CDR2 (germline): MDHEN, SYDVKM. V shed 6 bases and J shed 6 bases, with 15 bases lying between them. CDR3 length: 13 amino acids. Written as DNA, the CDR3 is TGTGCCAGCAGCCTCGGGCCCCAGAGCGAGCAGTACGTC. This encodes CASSLGPQSEQYV.

CDR3 DNA sequence: TGTGCCACCAGCAGCCAGCGGGGGGAGAACACCGGGGAGCTGTTTTTT. Its translation: CATSSQRGENTGELFF. The chain couples TRBV15 to TRBJ2-2; 9 positions match TRBD2. Germline V CDR1 and CDR2: LNHNV, YYDKDF (reference sequence). V shed 3 bases, J shed 1 base, and the junction held 3 bases outside the gene matches. This CDR3 contains 16 residues. The variable domain in full, completed from reference TRBV15 and TRBJ2-2, reads DAMVIQNPRYQVTQFGKPVTLSCSQTLNHNVMYWYQQKSSQAPKLLFHYYDKDFNNEADTPDNFQSRRPNTSFCFLDIRSPGLGDTAMYLCATSSQRGENTGELFFGEGSRLTVL.

This clonotype was detected a few times. The rearrangement links TRBV5-6 to TRBJ1-6; D is uncertain. The germline V gene has CDR1 SGHDT and CDR2 YYEEEE. The length of the CDR3 is 13 residues. The ends were cut back, 4 bases at V and 6 bases at J, with 8 bases in the middle. This CDR3 is CASSALLNSPLHF. The DNA of the CDR3 is TGTGCCAGCAGCGCCCTTCTTAATTCACCCCTCCACTTT. Complete variable domain (other parts from reference TRBV5-6 and TRBJ1-6): DAGVTQSPTHLIKTRGQQVTLRCSPKSGHDTVSWYQQALGQGPQFIFQYYEEEERQRGNFPDRFSGHQFPNYSSELNVNALLLGDSALYLCASSALLNSPLHFGNGTRLTVT.

This rearrangement joins TRBV15 to TRBJ2-5, with D perhaps being TRBD1 or TRBD2 (5 bases each). The CDR3 has 15 residues. V was pared by 3 bases and J by 5 bases, with 16 bases between. Looked up from germline, CDR1 is LNHNV and CDR2 is YYDKDF (reference sequence). The CDR3 loop reads CATSRSILGVETQYF. DNA of the CDR3: TGTGCCACCAGCAGGTCCATTCTGGGGGTTGAGACCCAGTACTTC.

V is TRBV20-1 and J is TRBJ2-1, with TRBD1 matching over 9 bases. V trimming: 1 base; J trimming: 4 bases; junction bases outside the gene matches: 5. Germline values: CDR1 DFQATT, CDR2 SNEGSKA (reference sequence). The CDR3 is made up of 15 amino acids. In nucleotides, the CDR3 is TGCAGTGCTAGAGGCCGGGACAGGGAGTACAATGAGCAGTTCTTC. It yields the protein CSARGRDREYNEQFF.